This T cell receptor (beta chain) was recorded in a study of CD8+CD57+ T cells in acquired aplastic anemia. Looking at the study overall: Sorted CD4+ and CD8+ cell DNA averaged roughly 3.2 ug. Around 10 million reads were obtained on average for healthy donor CD4+ cells. The study's findings and limits: The CD8+ Simpson's diversity of patients and controls was not significantly different.

Germline-derived CDR1 and CDR2 are LNHDA and SQIVND (reference sequence). The CDR3 length is 12 residues. Deletions cut 4 bases from V and 9 bases from J, with 10 bases between. Genomic DNA constituted the template upon which TCR beta VDJ and CDR3 profiling was performed. TCRdb passed the reads through MiXCR, listing each CDR3 protein once. This sample carries around 170,000 distinct CDR3 sequences, 60% to 70% of them seen once, and the ten largest clones take 35% to 50%. This clonotype was seen ten or more times. What it recognizes is unknown. The source of this sequence is a human donor in good health. The specimen was sorted CD4+, CD8+, or CD8+CD57+ T cells (not recorded which) from PBMCs. This chain links TRBV19 with TRBJ2-1; D is uncertain. The CDR3 protein is CASSTVSGEQFF. For the CDR3, the DNA is TGTGCCAGTAGTACAGTCTCGGGTGAGCAGTTCTTC.